Listed below are T cell receptor beta chains from one sample, sequenced in a study of blood T cell repertoires in COVID-19. TCRdb's copy holds only in-frame clones and misses some; the assay was immunoSEQ multiplex PCR. The sample records about 310,000 clones, around 87% being singletons. Sequences were obtained from peripheral blood. These receptors were collected from a woman aged 50 to 60 who had recovered from COVID-19. CDR3s include the opening cysteine and the closing phenylalanine or tryptophan. Fields, in order: D gene, clone size, V gene, J gene, CDR3 protein, CDR3 DNA. D genes are given only for firm matches. The size field is filled for only some rows; it gives once, few, many or a size class.

-	-	TRBV28	TRBJ1-2	CASRQSYGYTF	TGTGCCAGCAGACAGTCCTATGGCTACACCTTC
-	-	TRBV6-4	TRBJ2-3	CASSDYSGNTQYF	TGTGCCAGCAGTGACTATAGCGGAAATACGCAGTATTTT
-	-	TRBV24-1	TRBJ1-2	CATSASGYGYTF	TGTGCCACCAGTGCATCGGGCTATGGCTACACCTTC
TRBD1	once	TRBV28	TRBJ1-1	CASSSPTGWNQAFF	TGTGCCAGCAGTTCCCCGACAGGGTGGAACCAAGCTTTCTTT
TRBD2	-	TRBV5-4	TRBJ2-2	CASSLEASGNTGELFF	TGTGCCAGCAGCCTGGAGGCTAGCGGCAACACCGGGGAGCTGTTTTTT
TRBD2	-	TRBV28	TRBJ2-7	CASSSLAGDIDEQYF	TGTGCCAGCAGTTCACTAGCGGGAGACATCGACGAGCAGTACTTC
TRBD2	-	TRBV7-9	TRBJ2-3	CASSLTSGRTTDTQYF	TGTGCCAGCAGCCTTACTAGCGGGAGGACCACAGATACGCAGTATTTT
-	-	TRBV4-3	TRBJ1-2	CASSQDLGSEGYYGYTF	TGCGCCAGCAGCCAAGATTTGGGCTCGGAGGGCTACTATGGCTACACCTTC
-	-	TRBV3-1/TRBV3-2	TRBJ2-3	CASSQARVTDTQYF	TGTGCCAGCAGCCAAGCGCGGGTCACAGATACGCAGTATTTT
TRBD1	-	TRBV7-2	TRBJ1-3	CASSAGQGLSGNTIYF	TGTGCCAGCAGCGCGGGACAGGGACTCTCTGGAAACACCATATATTTT
-	-	TRBV21-1	TRBJ2-5	CASSTPTSGETETQYF	TGTGCCAGCAGCACCCCGACTAGCGGGGAAACAGAGACCCAGTACTTC
TRBD1	-	TRBV5-6	TRBJ2-7	CASSSKTGFRYEQYF	TGTGCCAGCAGCTCAAAGACAGGGTTCCGCTACGAGCAGTACTTC
TRBD1	-	TRBV6-5	TRBJ1-1	CASRGTANTEAFF	TGTGCCAGCCGAGGGACAGCGAACACTGAAGCTTTCTTT
-	-	TRBV12-3/TRBV12-4	TRBJ2-5	CASSLGLQETQYF	TGTGCCAGCAGTCTGGGACTCCAAGAGACCCAGTACTTC
TRBD1	-	TRBV7-9	TRBJ2-5	CASSLSLGQQETQYF	TGTGCCAGCAGCTTAAGTTTGGGACAGCAAGAGACCCAGTACTTC
-	-	TRBV5-1	TRBJ2-3	CASSLPLGGWEITQYF	TGCGCCAGCAGCCTCCCCCTGGGCGGTTGGGAGATTACGCAGTATTTT
TRBD2	-	TRBV5-6	TRBJ2-1	CASSLMVAGGPDEQFF	TGTGCCAGCAGCTTAATGGTAGCGGGGGGGCCAGATGAGCAGTTCTTC
-	-	TRBV5-1	TRBJ1-1	CASSSTGIRYRFPEAFF	TGCGCCAGCAGCTCAACAGGGATTAGGTACCGGTTCCCTGAAGCTTTCTTT
-	-	TRBV28	TRBJ2-7	CASSSGAIGSYEQYF	TGTGCCAGCAGTTCAGGCGCAATTGGCTCCTACGAGCAGTACTTC
-	-	TRBV30	TRBJ2-5	CAWSVPGQETQYF	TGTGCCTGGAGTGTACCCGGTCAAGAGACCCAGTACTTC
TRBD2	once	TRBV27	TRBJ2-3	CASSWGLAGGADTQYF	TGTGCCAGCAGTTGGGGACTAGCGGGGGGGGCGGATACGCAGTATTTT
TRBD2	-	TRBV2	TRBJ2-5	CASTKLAEETQYF	TGTGCCAGCACCAAACTAGCGGAAGAGACCCAGTACTTC
-	-	TRBV4-1	TRBJ1-5	CASSQELAVPKPQHF	TGCGCCAGCAGCCAAGAGTTAGCAGTCCCGAAGCCCCAGCATTTT
TRBD2	-	TRBV15	TRBJ2-7	CATSRATSGSYEQYF	TGTGCCACCAGCAGAGCGACTAGCGGCTCCTACGAGCAGTACTTC
TRBD1	-	TRBV9	TRBJ1-3	CASSPRQGSGNTIYF	TGTGCCAGCAGCCCCCGACAGGGATCCGGAAACACCATATATTTT